These 11 T cell receptor beta chains share one sample of origin, sequenced in a study of blood T cell repertoires in COVID-19. Repertoires were generated with immunoSEQ multiplex PCR, while TCRdb's copy carries only in-frame clones and drops some. The data show about 250,000 clones, approximately 85% seen once. Sequencing input: peripheral blood. The receptors shown here come from a man aged 50-60 years with COVID-19, enrolled during active disease.

V is TRBV2 and J is TRBJ2-7; 10 positions agree with TRBD1. The CDR3 totals 17 residues. CDR1 is SNHLY and CDR2 is FYNNEI in the germline V gene. V dropped 5 bases and J dropped 2; count of bases not matched to a gene: 12. The CDR3 DNA sequence: TGTGCCAGCAGTCCCCGGGACAGGGGCCGTTATCCCTACGAGCAGTACTTC. Protein product: CASSPRDRGRYPYEQYF.

This chain joins TRBV9 and TRBJ2-2; 9 bases line up with TRBD2. The ends lost 2 bases at V and 4 bases at J; junction bases unmatched: 12. The length of the CDR3 is 18 residues. The germline CDR1 and CDR2 sequences are SGDLS and YYNGEE. The CDR3 DNA reads TGTGCCAGCAGCGTCACTGTGCGGGGGGGCTCGGGCACCGGGGAGCTGTTTTTT. Its protein product is CASSVTVRGGSGTGELFF. The entire variable domain, with the rest obtained from reference TRBV9 and TRBJ2-2, is as follows: DSGVTQTPKHLITATGQRVTLRCSPRSGDLSVYWYQQSLDQGLQFLIQYYNGEERAKGNILERFSAQQFPDLHSELNLSSLELGDSALYFCASSVTVRGGSGTGELFFGEGSRLTVL.

This clone has a handful of counts. The CDR3 DNA follows: TGTGCCAGCAGCTTGTCGGAGGGTGAGCAGTTCTTC. Translating it yields CASSLSEGEQFF. The chain uses TRBV7-9 and TRBJ2-1, with D possibly matching TRBD2 (6 bases). CDR1 and CDR2 from the germline V gene are SEHNR and FQNEAQ (reference sequence). V was cut by 3 bases and J by 9 bases, with 9 bases left in between. The CDR3 spans 12 residues.

The chain has TRBV5-1 and TRBJ2-3; no definite D call. The germline V gene encodes CDR1 SGHRS and CDR2 YFSETQ. The V and J ends lost 0 bases and 0 bases respectively, with 11 bases between them. The CDR3 has 16 amino acids. DNA for the CDR3: TGCGCCAGCAGCTTGGCTCACAACCCTAGCACAGATACGCAGTATTTT. Translated: CASSLAHNPSTDTQYF. Full variable domain (outside the CDR3, taken from reference TRBV5-1 and TRBJ2-3): KAGVTQTPRYLIKTRGQQVTLSCSPISGHRSVSWYQQTPGQGLQFLFEYFSETQRNKGNFPGRFSGRQFSNSRSEMNVSTLELGDSALYLCASSLAHNPSTDTQYFGPGTRLTVL.

The chain joins TRBV6-1 to TRBJ2-7, with D possibly matching TRBD1 (5 bases). The CDR3 is 11 amino acids. Trimming took off 7 bases at V and 7 bases at J, with 11 bases between the two ends. CDR1 is MNHNS and CDR2 is SASEGT in the germline V gene. The CDR3 is CASTKGLEQYF. The CDR3 nucleotides read TGTGCCAGCACGAAGGGGCTTGAGCAGTACTTC.

The CDR3 reads CASSPRWAPADTQYF. The CDR3 DNA sequence: TGTGCCAGCAGCCCCCGGTGGGCTCCGGCAGATACGCAGTATTTT. This chain uses TRBV3-1 (or the pseudogene TRBV3-2) with TRBJ2-3; no definite D call. The CDR3 is 15 residues long. CDR1 is LGHDT, CDR2 YNNKEL, per germline (reference sequence). The V end lost 4 bases, the J end lost 4 bases, and 15 bases lay between the germline ends.

CDR3 in amino acids: CASRRGQGGGYQPQHF. As DNA, the CDR3 is TGTGCCAGTAGGAGGGGGCAGGGTGGCGGCTATCAGCCCCAGCATTTT. The chain joins TRBV19 to TRBJ1-5; 7 nucleotides align to TRBD1. This CDR3 spans 16 amino acids. Germline V gives CDR1 LNHDA, CDR2 SQIVND (reference sequence). V dropped 6 bases and J dropped 5; count of bases not matched to a gene: 13.

The J gene is TRBJ2-3, the V gene TRBV6-6, with D hard to call. CDR3 size: 12 residues. With 3 bases removed from V and 4 bases from J, the gap between germline ends came to 5 bases. The germline V gene has CDR1 MNHNY and CDR2 SVGAGI (reference sequence). CDR3 sequence (DNA): TGTGCCAGCAGTTATATGTCAGATACGCAGTATTTT. This sequence encodes CASSYMSDTQYF.

The table lists this clone with many counts. The rearrangement uses TRBV7-2 and TRBJ1-6, with 10 bases lining up with TRBD1. V was pared by 1 base and J by 9 bases, with 3 bases of the junction left unmatched. CDR1 is SGHTA and CDR2 is FQGNSA in the germline V gene. The CDR3 covers 15 residues. The CDR3 nucleotides read TGTGCCAGCAGCTTAGGAGGACAGGGGGGTTCACCCCTCCACTTT. Encoded protein: CASSLGGQGGSPLHF.

This clone has a single count. The rearrangement links TRBV7-2 to TRBJ2-5; the match to TRBD1 covers 10 bases. The CDR3 is made up of 15 amino acids. CDR1 is SGHTA, CDR2 FQGNSA, per germline. V trimming: 1 base; J trimming: 4 bases; junction bases outside the gene matches: 3. DNA of the CDR3: TGTGCCAGCAGCTTAGGCAGGACAGGGGGAGAGACCCAGTACTTC. It yields the protein CASSLGRTGGETQYF.

V is TRBV7-9 and J is TRBJ2-7; the D is unclear. Trimming stripped 5 bases from V and 7 bases from J, with 9 bases between. CDR1 and CDR2 from the germline V gene are SEHNR and FQNEAQ (reference sequence). This CDR3 contains 11 residues. The CDR3 region is CASSPSLEQYF. The CDR3 DNA reads TGTGCCAGCAGCCCTAGTCTGGAGCAGTACTTC.